This T cell receptor beta chain was sequenced for a study of Ad26.COV2.S vaccination and SARS-CoV-2 variants. Study in general: Into the muscle, Ad26.COV2.S was dosed once or twice, 56 days apart.

Method: immunoSEQ multiplex PCR; TCRdb's copy keeps in-frame clones and lacks some. The sample has roughly 400,000 clones; around 91% are singletons. Treatment denoted: roughly 20 received Ad26.COV2.S at low or high dose, single or two shots; 5 received placebo; per-sample allocation not given. At day 63 after the first vaccine or placebo injection, samples were drawn. The study, taken as a whole, reports: Overall T cell responses may have been underestimated by the analyses of TCR breadth and depth.

Concerning this clone: Its antigen is undetermined.

The junction had 8 bases not matched to a gene; V was cut back by 4 bases and J by 8 bases. The germline gives CDR1 SGHRS, CDR2 YFSETQ. The CDR3 sequence is 14 residues long. This receptor was obtained from a person between 18 and 59 years old who received the Ad26.COV2.S COVID-19 vaccine or a placebo. The material sequenced was peripheral blood, taken in a trial of Ad26.COV2.S vaccine versus placebo. V usage is TRBV5-1 and J usage is TRBJ1-4; 7 nucleotides align to TRBD1. CDR3 in amino acids: CASSVDRAGEKLFF. The CDR3 nucleotides are TGCGCCAGCAGCGTTGACAGGGCTGGGGAAAAACTGTTTTTT. The variable domain in full, completed from reference TRBV5-1 and TRBJ1-4, reads KAGVTQTPRYLIKTRGQQVTLSCSPISGHRSVSWYQQTPGQGLQFLFEYFSETQRNKGNFPGRFSGRQFSNSRSEMNVSTLELGDSALYLCASSVDRAGEKLFFGSGTQLSVL.